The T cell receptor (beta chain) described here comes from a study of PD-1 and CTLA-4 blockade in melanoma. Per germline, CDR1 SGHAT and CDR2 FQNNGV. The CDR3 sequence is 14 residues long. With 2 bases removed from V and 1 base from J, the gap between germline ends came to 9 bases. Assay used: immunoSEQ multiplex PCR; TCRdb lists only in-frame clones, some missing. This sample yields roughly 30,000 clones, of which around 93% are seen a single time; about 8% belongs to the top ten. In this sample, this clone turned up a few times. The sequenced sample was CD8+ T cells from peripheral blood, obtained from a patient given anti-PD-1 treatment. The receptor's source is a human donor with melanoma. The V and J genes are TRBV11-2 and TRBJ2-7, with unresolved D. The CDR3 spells CASSLIGQSYEQYF. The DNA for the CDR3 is TGTGCCAGCAGCTTAATCGGTCAGTCCTACGAGCAGTACTTC.